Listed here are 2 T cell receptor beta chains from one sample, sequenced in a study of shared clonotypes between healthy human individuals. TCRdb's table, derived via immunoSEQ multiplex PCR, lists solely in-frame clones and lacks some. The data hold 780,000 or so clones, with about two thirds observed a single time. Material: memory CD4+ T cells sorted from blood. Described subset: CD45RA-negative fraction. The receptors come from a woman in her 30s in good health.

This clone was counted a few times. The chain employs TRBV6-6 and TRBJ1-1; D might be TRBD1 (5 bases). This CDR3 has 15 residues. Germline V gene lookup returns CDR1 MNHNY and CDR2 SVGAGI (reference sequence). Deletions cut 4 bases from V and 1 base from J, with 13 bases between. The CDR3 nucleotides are TGTGCCAGCAGTTCCGCCGGCGGGGCGAACACTGAAGCTTTCTTT. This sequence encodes CASSSAGGANTEAFF.

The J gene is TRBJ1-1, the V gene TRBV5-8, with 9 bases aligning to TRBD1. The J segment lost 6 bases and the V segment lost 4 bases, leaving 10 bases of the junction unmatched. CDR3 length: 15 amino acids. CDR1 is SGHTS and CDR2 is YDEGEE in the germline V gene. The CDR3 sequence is CASSTSGTGSAEAFF. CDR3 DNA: TGTGCCAGCAGCACCTCCGGGACAGGGTCCGCTGAAGCTTTCTTT.